A selection of T cell receptor beta chains follows, all from one sample in a study of blood T cell repertoires in COVID-19. The protocol was immunoSEQ multiplex PCR, while the TCRdb copy is restricted to in-frame clones and leaves out a portion. The table lists 250,000 to 350,000 clones, around 90% of them singletons. Sequenced material: peripheral blood. These receptors originate from a man aged 18 to 29 with active or convalescent COVID-19. CDR3s include the opening cysteine and the closing phenylalanine or tryptophan. A D gene is named only where the DNA matches it firmly. Size is omitted from some rows. Given values are once, few, many or a class for expanded clones.

V gene	J gene	clone size	D gene	CDR3 length	CDR3 DNA	CDR3 protein
TRBV3-1/TRBV3-2	TRBJ1-4	-	-	15	TGTGCCAGCAGTGCCCGGGGGAGTGCTAATGAAAAACTGTTTTTT	CASSARGSANEKLFF
TRBV6-2/TRBV6-3	TRBJ2-1	-	TRBD2	16	TGTGCCAGCAGACCTCCTCGCGGGGGGGCAAGCGATGAGCAGTTCTTC	CASRPPRGGASDEQFF
TRBV19	TRBJ1-1	once	TRBD1	13	TGTGCCAGTAGTAGAGGGACAGACACTGAAGCTTTCTTT	CASSRGTDTEAFF
TRBV12-5	TRBJ1-4	-	-	16	TGTGCTAGTGGTTTGGGCAGGACAGTCATTAATGAAAAACTGTTTTTT	CASGLGRTVINEKLFF
TRBV9	TRBJ2-3	few	TRBD1	16	TGTGCCAGCAGCGCCGACGACAGGGGGCGGTTAGATACGCAGTATTTT	CASSADDRGRLDTQYF
TRBV19	TRBJ1-5	-	-	16	TGTGCCAGTAGTCCCCCGAGGGGGGGGTCTGTTCAGCCCCAGCATTTT	CASSPPRGGSVQPQHF
TRBV15	TRBJ1-1	once	TRBD1	14	TGTGCCACCAGCAGAGGCCCCGGACAGGATGAAGCTTTCTTT	CATSRGPGQDEAFF
TRBV7-9	TRBJ1-2	-	-	12	TGTGCCACTAGAACAGGGATCTATGGCTACACCTTC	CATRTGIYGYTF
TRBV5-6	TRBJ1-3	-	TRBD1	14	TGTGCCAGCAGCCAAGGACAGGGAAGAGTCACCATATATTTT	CASSQGQGRVTIYF
TRBV24-1	TRBJ2-1	-	TRBD1	13	TGTGCCACCAGTGTCCCTGGGACAGGTGAGCAGTTCTTC	CATSVPGTGEQFF
TRBV5-6	TRBJ2-2	-	TRBD1	15	TGTGCCAGCAGCATCGGACAGGGGCGAACCGGGGAGCTGTTTTTT	CASSIGQGRTGELFF
TRBV7-9	TRBJ2-7	once	TRBD1	14	TGTGCCAGCAGCCAAGGGACAGGGTTGGACGAGCAGTACTTC	CASSQGTGLDEQYF
TRBV19	TRBJ2-3	-	TRBD2	14	TGTGCCAGTATAGGGACTAGCGGGGTTGGTACGCAGTATTTT	CASIGTSGVGTQYF
TRBV9	TRBJ1-1	-	-	14	TGTGCCAGCAGTGTTAACGGGGGGAACACTGAAGCTTTCTTT	CASSVNGGNTEAFF
TRBV2	TRBJ2-1	-	-	12	TGTGCCAGCACCAGATACAACAATGAGCAGTTCTTC	CASTRYNNEQFF
TRBV5-5	TRBJ1-3	-	-	17	TGTGCCAGCAGCCAGAGGGGACACCCGACCTCTGGAAACACCATATATTTT	CASSQRGHPTSGNTIYF
TRBV9	TRBJ1-3	once	-	16	TGTGCCAGCAGCCCTCTCCGGGACAACTCTGGAAACACCATATATTTT	CASSPLRDNSGNTIYF
TRBV12-5	TRBJ1-2	-	TRBD1	14	TGTGCTAGTGCCGGACAGGGACGAAACTATGGCTACACCTTC	CASAGQGRNYGYTF
TRBV2	TRBJ1-3	-	-	14	TGTGCCAGCAAACCAAATAGCTCTGGAAACACCATATATTTT	CASKPNSSGNTIYF
TRBV27	TRBJ1-2	-	-	14	TGTGCCAGCAGCAGAGTAGGCTCCCGGAGAGGCTACACCTTC	CASSRVGSRRGYTF
TRBV5-4	TRBJ2-3	-	-	15	TGTGCCAGCAGCTCCCCGTCGTTCGAGGTAGATACGCAGTATTTT	CASSSPSFEVDTQYF
TRBV2	TRBJ1-4	-	-	11	TGTGCCGGAGCGGGGGTTGAAAAACTGTTTTTT	CAGAGVEKLFF
TRBV6-4	TRBJ2-1	few	-	13	TGTGCCAGCAGTGACTCGGACAACAATGAGCAGTTCTTC	CASSDSDNNEQFF
TRBV4-1	TRBJ2-2	-	-	15	TGCGCCAGCAGCCCCAGCGTCCTGGGTGCCGGGGAGCTGTTTTTT	CASSPSVLGAGELFF
TRBV5-6	TRBJ1-6	-	-	14	TGTGCCAGCAGCTTGGGGACAGTGGTCGCACCCCTCCACTTT	CASSLGTVVAPLHF
TRBV15	TRBJ1-1	-	-	12	TGTGCCACCAGCAGATCCCAGGGAAGGGCTTTCTTT	CATSRSQGRAFF
TRBV18	TRBJ1-1	-	-	14	TGTGCCAGCTCACCACTCAGGGCTAACACTGAAGCTTTCTTT	CASSPLRANTEAFF
TRBV7-9	TRBJ1-2	-	-	14	TGTGCCAGCAGCTCAGCGCTACCGGACTATGGCTACACCTTC	CASSSALPDYGYTF
TRBV3-1/TRBV3-2	TRBJ1-1	-	-	13	TGTGCCAGCAGCCAAGCGGGAGACCGTGAAGCTTTCTTT	CASSQAGDREAFF
TRBV29-1	TRBJ1-2	-	TRBD1	13	TGCAGCGTTGACGTCCGGGACAGGGAAGGCTACACCTTC	CSVDVRDREGYTF
TRBV29-1	TRBJ1-3	-	TRBD1	16	TGCAGCGCCCTTCTCCTAGGACAGGGGTTCAGAAACACCATATATTTT	CSALLLGQGFRNTIYF
TRBV12-3/TRBV12-4	TRBJ2-1	-	-	13	TGTGCCAGCAGCCCTCCCGTTGAGATAGAGCAGTTCTTC	CASSPPVEIEQFF
TRBV13	TRBJ1-2	-	TRBD1	17	TGTGCCAGCAGCTTAGCGGGAGACAGGGGAATCGGCTATGGCTACACCTTC	CASSLAGDRGIGYGYTF
TRBV10-3	TRBJ2-3	-	TRBD1	16	TGTGCCATCAGTGAGTCAGCAGGGACAGGGTCGGATACGCAGTATTTT	CAISESAGTGSDTQYF
TRBV7-9	TRBJ2-7	once	-	15	TGTGCCAGCAGCCCGAGAGCCGGGGTGGCCTACGAGCAGTACTTC	CASSPRAGVAYEQYF
TRBV6-1	TRBJ1-6	-	-	15	TGTGCCAGCAGTGAAAGGCGGTCGGGGAATTCACCCCTCCACTTT	CASSERRSGNSPLHF
TRBV11-2	TRBJ2-3	once	-	14	TGTGCCAGCAGCCACTGGACAGCACCAGATACGCAGTATTTT	CASSHWTAPDTQYF
TRBV6-4	TRBJ2-2	-	-	12	TGTGCCAGCAGTCCCGGGGCCGGGGAGCTGTTTTTT	CASSPGAGELFF
TRBV13	TRBJ1-2	-	-	13	TGTGCCAGCAGCTTGGGCAGTAACTATGGCTACACCTTC	CASSLGSNYGYTF
TRBV4-1	TRBJ1-5	-	-	17	TGCGCCAGCAGCCAAGATCCCCAGGCCTATAGCAATCAGCCCCAGCATTTT	CASSQDPQAYSNQPQHF
TRBV2	TRBJ2-7	-	TRBD2	12	TGTGGTTTGAGCCAGCGGGGATCCCCGGAGTACTTC	CGLSQRGSPEYF
TRBV15	TRBJ1-1	-	-	11	TGTGCCACCAGGACGGGGACTGAAGCTTTCTTT	CATRTGTEAFF
TRBV6-6	TRBJ2-7	-	TRBD2	16	TGTGCCAGCAGCCCCATCGGACTAGACCTTAACTACGAGCAGTACTTC	CASSPIGLDLNYEQYF
TRBV7-8	TRBJ2-7	-	TRBD1	14	TGTGCCAGCAGCCCACGGACAGGAGCCTACGAGCAGTACTTC	CASSPRTGAYEQYF
TRBV14	TRBJ1-4	-	TRBD1	19	TGTGCCAGCAGCCGTACCGGGACAGGGGCCTTTGGGCCTAATGAAAAACTGTTTTTT	CASSRTGTGAFGPNEKLFF
TRBV19	TRBJ2-1	-	TRBD1	14	TGTGCCAGCGGGGCTGGGACAGTCCTCTATGAGCAGTTCTTC	CASGAGTVLYEQFF
TRBV19	TRBJ1-3	-	TRBD1	16	TGTGCCAGTAGCCACAGGACAGGGGGCGTTGGAAACACCATATATTTT	CASSHRTGGVGNTIYF
TRBV4-1	TRBJ2-5	-	-	15	TGCGCCAGCAGCCCGCGACTAGATCTGGAGGGGACCCAGTACTTC	CASSPRLDLEGTQYF
TRBV3-1/TRBV3-2	TRBJ2-3	-	-	13	TGTGCCAGCAGCCAAGAATTAACAGATACGCAGTATTTT	CASSQELTDTQYF
TRBV6-2/TRBV6-3	TRBJ2-7	-	-	16	TGTGCCAGCAGTTACAACCGGGACTGGATCTCCTACGAGCAGTACTTC	CASSYNRDWISYEQYF
TRBV14	TRBJ1-1	-	-	12	TGTGCCAGCAGCGGGGGGAGGGATGAAGCTTTCTTT	CASSGGRDEAFF
TRBV5-1	TRBJ2-6	-	TRBD1	18	TGCGCCAGCAGCATAGGACAGGGGGGTTACTCTGGGGCCAACGTCCTGACTTTC	CASSIGQGGYSGANVLTF
TRBV2	TRBJ1-1	-	-	16	TGTGCCAGCAGTCCCCGACTGGTCCCGAGGAGGACTGAAGCTTTCTTT	CASSPRLVPRRTEAFF
TRBV12-3/TRBV12-4	TRBJ1-2	-	-	12	TGTGCCACCTCGGGGGGGATCTATGGCTACACCTTC	CATSGGIYGYTF
TRBV5-1	TRBJ2-2	-	TRBD2	14	TGCGCCAGCAGTACGCGGGGGTACACCGGGGAGCTGTTTTTT	CASSTRGYTGELFF